The present T cell receptor beta chain was sequenced within a study of T cell repertoires in cytomegalovirus infection. Study as a whole: Public TCR beta signatures indicated both CMV infection and matching HLA type.

TCRdb reprocessed the reads via MiXCR and lists one record per CDR3 protein. The sample includes over 450,000 distinct CDR3 sequences, about 11% of them seen just once. Study-level points and caveats: HLA-C-restricted CMV clonotypes gave the most frequent clonotype in two of eight donors.

Trimming shortened V by 4 bases and J by 1 base, and 10 bases separated the two germline ends. The V gene's germline CDR1 is SQVTM and CDR2 ANQGSEA. The CDR3 extends over 13 amino acids. Notes on this clonotype: No antigen is known for it.

The genes are TRBV29-1 and TRBJ1-1; D ambiguous. Sequenced: PBMCs. The clonotype was recovered from a human donor in good health (CMV status not recorded). Some clones in this sample may be carry-over from other donors' samples. The CDR3 here is CSVGVTANTEAFF. DNA of the CDR3: TGCAGCGTTGGGGTGACGGCGAACACTGAAGCTTTCTTT.